A selection of T cell receptor beta chains follows, all from one sample in a study of cytomegalovirus exposure and HLA in healthy donors. Some clones are missing from TCRdb's copy, which holds only in-frame ones; the method was immunoSEQ multiplex PCR. The repertoire holds around 170,000 clones, with around 80% as singletons. Sequenced material: PBMCs. The receptors derive from a young man in good health and CMV-seronegative. Both conserved end residues are part of each CDR3. A D gene is named only where the DNA matches it firmly. Clone size is stated in some rows and not others, as once, few, many or a class when expanded.

>NA|TRBD2|TRBJ2-2|TRBV4-1
TGCGCCAGCAGCCAACGTGGCGGGGGGAGCACCGGGGAGCTGTTTTTT
CASSQRGGGSTGELFF
>NA|TRBD2|TRBJ2-1|TRBV28
TGTGCCAGCAGTTTAGGATGGCGGGGGGAGCAGTTCTTC
CASSLGWRGEQFF
>NA|NA|TRBJ1-5|TRBV7-8
TGTGCCAGCGGCCCGGGGGGACCGAAAATGTATAGCAATCAGCCCCAGCATTTT
CASGPGGPKMYSNQPQHF
>NA|NA|TRBJ1-5|TRBV6-1
TGTGCCAGCAGTGAAGGTGGAGGGAGCAATCAGCCCCAGCATTTT
CASSEGGGSNQPQHF
>NA|NA|TRBJ2-1|TRBV11-3
TGTGCCAGCAGCTTAAAGGGGGTTTACAATGAGCAGTTCTTC
CASSLKGVYNEQFF
>NA|NA|TRBJ2-5|TRBV28
TGTGCCAGCAGTCCGGGGACTTTCCAAGAGACCCAGTACTTC
CASSPGTFQETQYF
>NA|TRBD1|TRBJ2-3|TRBV6-5
TGTGCCAGTCATGCATCAGGGGGCAAGGGAGATACGCAGTATTTT
CASHASGGKGDTQYF
>few|TRBD2|TRBJ2-3|TRBV5-1
TGCGCCAGCAGCTCCCCCGGGACTAGCATCGATACGCAGTATTTT
CASSSPGTSIDTQYF
>NA|TRBD2|TRBJ2-3|TRBV27
TGTGCCAGCAGGCGAGCGGGAGGCACAGATACGCAGTATTTT
CASRRAGGTDTQYF
>NA|TRBD2|TRBJ2-5|TRBV9
TGTGCCAGCAGCGTAGGGCTAGCGGGGGGAGAGACCCAGTACTTC
CASSVGLAGGETQYF
>NA|NA|TRBJ1-2|TRBV5-8
TGTGCCAGCAGCATGACCGGGACATCGGGGAGCTATGGCTACACCTTC
CASSMTGTSGSYGYTF
>NA|NA|TRBJ2-7|TRBV4-1
TGCGCCAGCAGCCAAGATGTCGCAGGTGGCTCCTACGAGCAGTACTTC
CASSQDVAGGSYEQYF
>once|TRBD2|TRBJ2-1|TRBV5-1
TGCGCCAGCAGCTGGGGGACTAGCGGGGCCTACAATGAGCAGTTCTTC
CASSWGTSGAYNEQFF
>once|TRBD1|TRBJ2-5|TRBV6-5
TGTGCCAGCAGTTACGCGACAGGGATGGGGGAGACCCAGTACTTC
CASSYATGMGETQYF
>NA|NA|TRBJ2-7|TRBV9
TGTGCCAGCAGCCGTTTCGGGGACAACGAGCAGTACTTC
CASSRFGDNEQYF
>many|NA|TRBJ2-7|TRBV6-5
TGTGCCAGCAGTTTTGATAGCGGAACCTACGAGCAGTACTTC
CASSFDSGTYEQYF
>few|NA|TRBJ1-1|TRBV27
TGTGCCAGCAGTCCCCCGACAGGCACTGAAGCTTTCTTT
CASSPPTGTEAFF
>few|NA|TRBJ2-1|TRBV30
TGTGCCTGGGGGCAGGGGGGTGAGCAGTTCTTC
CAWGQGGEQFF